This entry describes one T cell receptor beta chain. Its antigen remains unidentified. The data belong to a study of cytomegalovirus exposure and HLA in healthy donors. Findings and limits, study-wide: Most TCR sequences were rare, but some public TCRs occurred in many donors. Per published reports, the classifier diagnosed cytomegalovirus status with high specificity and sensitivity.

Produced via immunoSEQ multiplex PCR; TCRdb's table is partial and in-frame only. Among some 170,000 clones listed, roughly 86% were seen once. The donors belonged to the approximately 120-subject validation cohort, separate from the roughly 670-subject first cohort. Germline CDR1 reads PRHDT; CDR2 reads FYEKMQ (reference sequence). V gave up 7 bases and J gave up 0 bases, with 7 bases separating them. The CDR3 consists of 13 residues. The TCR comes from a man aged 18-30 years in good health and CMV-seropositive. The sample taken for sequencing was PBMCs. The V and J genes are TRBV13 and TRBJ2-1; no definite D call. The CDR3 spells CASTWSSYNEQFF. CDR3 nucleotides: TGTGCCAGCACCTGGAGCTCCTACAATGAGCAGTTCTTC.